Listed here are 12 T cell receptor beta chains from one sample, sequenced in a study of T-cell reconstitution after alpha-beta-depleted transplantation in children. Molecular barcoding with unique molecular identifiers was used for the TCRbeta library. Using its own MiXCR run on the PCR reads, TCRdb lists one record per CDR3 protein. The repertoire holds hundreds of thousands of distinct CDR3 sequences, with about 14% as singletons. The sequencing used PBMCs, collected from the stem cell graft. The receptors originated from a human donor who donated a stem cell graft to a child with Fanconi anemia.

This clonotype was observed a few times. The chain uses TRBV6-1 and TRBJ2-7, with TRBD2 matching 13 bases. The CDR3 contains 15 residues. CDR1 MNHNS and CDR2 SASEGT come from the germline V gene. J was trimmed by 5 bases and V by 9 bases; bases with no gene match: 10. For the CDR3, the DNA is TGTGCCAGTGGACTAGCGGGGGACCTTTATCACGAGCAGTACTTC. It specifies CASGLAGDLYHEQYF.

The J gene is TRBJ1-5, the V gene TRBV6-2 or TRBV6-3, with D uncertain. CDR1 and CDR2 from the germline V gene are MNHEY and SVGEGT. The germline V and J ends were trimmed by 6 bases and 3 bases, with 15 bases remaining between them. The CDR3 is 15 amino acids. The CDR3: CASRSSPGNNQPQHF. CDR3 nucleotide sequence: TGTGCCAGCAGGTCCTCGCCGGGCAACAATCAGCCCCAGCATTTT.

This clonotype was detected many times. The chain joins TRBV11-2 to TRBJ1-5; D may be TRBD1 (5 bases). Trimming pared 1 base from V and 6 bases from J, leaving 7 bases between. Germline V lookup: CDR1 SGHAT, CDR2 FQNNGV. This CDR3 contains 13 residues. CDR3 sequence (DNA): TGTGCCAGCAGCTTAGGTAGGGGTCAGCCCCAGCATTTT. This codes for CASSLGRGQPQHF.

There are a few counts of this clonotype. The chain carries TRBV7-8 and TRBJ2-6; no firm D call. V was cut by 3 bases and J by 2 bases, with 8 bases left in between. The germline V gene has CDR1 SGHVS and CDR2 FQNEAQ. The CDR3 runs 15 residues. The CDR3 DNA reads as TGTGCCAGCAGCTTCGGAACCGCTGGGGCCAACGTCCTGACTTTC. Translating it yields CASSFGTAGANVLTF.

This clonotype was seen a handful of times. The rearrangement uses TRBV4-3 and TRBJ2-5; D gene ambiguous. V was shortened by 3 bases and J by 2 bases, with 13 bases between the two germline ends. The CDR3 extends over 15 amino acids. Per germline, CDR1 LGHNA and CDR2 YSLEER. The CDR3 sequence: CASSHSLGRQETQYF. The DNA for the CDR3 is TGCGCCAGCAGCCACTCGCTGGGAAGACAAGAGACCCAGTACTTC.

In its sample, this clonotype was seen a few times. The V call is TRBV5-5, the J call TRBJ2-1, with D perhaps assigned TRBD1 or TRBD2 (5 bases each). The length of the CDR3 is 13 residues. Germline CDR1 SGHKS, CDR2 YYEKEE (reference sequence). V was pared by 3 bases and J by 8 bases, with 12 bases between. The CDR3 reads CASSWDGSDEQFF. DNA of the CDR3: TGTGCCAGCAGCTGGGACGGTTCTGATGAGCAGTTCTTC. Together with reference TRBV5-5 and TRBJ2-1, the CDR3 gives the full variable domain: DAGVTQSPTHLIKTRGQQVTLRCSPISGHKSVSWYQQVLGQGPQFIFQYYEKEERGRGNFPDRFSARQFPNYSSELNVNALLLGDSALYLCASSWDGSDEQFFGPGTRLTVL.

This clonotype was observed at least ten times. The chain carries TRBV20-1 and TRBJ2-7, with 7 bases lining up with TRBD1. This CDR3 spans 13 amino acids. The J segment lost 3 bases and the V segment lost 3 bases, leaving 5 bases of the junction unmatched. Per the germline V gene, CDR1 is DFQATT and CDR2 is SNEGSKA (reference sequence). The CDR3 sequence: CSARSRTGYEQYF. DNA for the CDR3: TGCAGTGCTAGGTCTAGGACAGGCTACGAGCAGTACTTC.

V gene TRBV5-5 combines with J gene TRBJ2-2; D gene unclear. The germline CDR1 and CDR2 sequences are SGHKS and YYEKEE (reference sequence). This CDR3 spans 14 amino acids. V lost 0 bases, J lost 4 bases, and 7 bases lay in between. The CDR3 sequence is CASSLGDGTGELFF. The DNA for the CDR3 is TGTGCCAGCAGCTTGGGGGATGGCACCGGGGAGCTGTTTTTT.

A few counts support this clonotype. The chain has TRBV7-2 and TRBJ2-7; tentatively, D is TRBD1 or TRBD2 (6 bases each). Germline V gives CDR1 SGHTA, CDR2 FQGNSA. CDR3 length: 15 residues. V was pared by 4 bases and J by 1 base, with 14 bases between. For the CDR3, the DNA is TGTGCCAGCAGCTCCGCGTGGAGGGGGTCCTACGAGCAGTACTTC. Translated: CASSSAWRGSYEQYF.

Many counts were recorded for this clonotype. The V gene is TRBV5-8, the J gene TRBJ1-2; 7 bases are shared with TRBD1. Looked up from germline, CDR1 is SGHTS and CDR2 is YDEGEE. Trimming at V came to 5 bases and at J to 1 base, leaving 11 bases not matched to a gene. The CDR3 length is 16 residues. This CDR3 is CASRSPRQGLNYGYTF. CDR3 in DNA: TGTGCCAGCAGATCCCCCCGACAGGGCCTTAACTATGGCTACACCTTC. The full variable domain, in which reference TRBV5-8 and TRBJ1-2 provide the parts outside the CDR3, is EAGVTQSPTHLIKTRGQQATLRCSPISGHTSVYWYQQALGLGLQFLLWYDEGEERNRGNFPPRFSGRQFPNYSSELNVNALELEDSALYLCASRSPRQGLNYGYTFGSGTRLTVV.

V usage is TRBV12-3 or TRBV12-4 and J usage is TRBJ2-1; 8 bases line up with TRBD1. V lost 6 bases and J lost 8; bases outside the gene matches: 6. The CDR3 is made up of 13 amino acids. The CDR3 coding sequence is TGTGCCAGCAGCCTGGGACAGGAAGATGAGCAGTTCTTC. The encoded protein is CASSLGQEDEQFF.

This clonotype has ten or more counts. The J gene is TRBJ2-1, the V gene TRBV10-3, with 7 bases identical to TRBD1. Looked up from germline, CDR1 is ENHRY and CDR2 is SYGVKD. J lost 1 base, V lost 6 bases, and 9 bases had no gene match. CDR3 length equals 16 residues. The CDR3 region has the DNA TGTGCCATCAGCCCGGGACAGTCAAAGTCCTACAATGAGCAGTTCTTC. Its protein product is CAISPGQSKSYNEQFF.